This TCR beta chain derives from a study of cytomegalovirus exposure and HLA in healthy donors (dated by TCRdb to the late 2010s). Regarding the research as a whole: According to a later analysis, the 120 validation repertoires were produced on the same platform as the approximately 620 repertoires of the first cohort. The study aimed to test whether signatures of past pathogen exposure could be identified by cataloging public T cell receptors. In addition to the first cohort of 666 subjects, a separate validation cohort of around 110 different subjects was used. To predict cytomegalovirus infection status, the study brought together high-throughput TCR immunosequencing, statistical association of individual TCRs with disease status, and machine learning.

Here is what the overall study found, with its caveats: Three of the identified cytomegalovirus-associated TCR beta chains were confirmed in vitro to be specific for cytomegalovirus antigens. Cytomegalovirus status was reported to be diagnosed by the classifier with high specificity and sensitivity in both the original and validation cohorts. The authors suggested that the approach could potentially be generalized to other disease states and immunological phenotypes. A total of fewer than 200 TCR beta chains were listed by the study as associated with cytomegalovirus. The validation cohort had no HLA typing available for a later analysis, so co-occurrence within that cohort was assessed over all 120 or so repertoires. In a later analysis, TCRs clustered in the first cohort were found to also tend to co-occur in the roughly 130 validation repertoires, with approximately 95% of cluster scores above 0. Most TCR sequences were seen in very few donors, while some public TCRs were found in many individuals.

Library generation was performed with the immunoSEQ multiplex PCR assay. On the study's bioinformatics: To diagnose cytomegalovirus status from the catalog of TCR beta chain sequences, a statistical classification framework was built. TCRdb mirrors the immuneACCESS table, restricted to in-frame sequences. Some clones are absent from its copies; in checked studies, under half trace to an unresolved V gene, and the reason for the others is unknown. V, J and clone size derive from that table, while D and trimming were established from the DNA sequence. The sample records a few hundred thousand clones, roughly 84% of which are singletons. The ten largest clones add up to 9.5% to 15% of the sample. Separate from the roughly 700-subject first cohort, the validation cohort of 95 to 150 subjects was the group to which the donors belonged. V is pruned by 2 bases and J by 10 bases, leaving 16 bases of the junction without a gene match. The CDR3, cysteine through phenylalanine, is 16 amino acids long. Just the 48-base CDR3 DNA is kept, in frame starting at base 1. For CDR1 and CDR2, the germline V gene lists SGHRS and YFSETQ.

Comment on this clone: Its antigen is unknown. No qualities accompany the bases; no much larger clone lies one base away.

The TCR sequence derives from a man in his late teens or twenties in good health and CMV-seropositive. This receptor chain uses TRBV5-1 and TRBJ2-3; 7 bases in the junction line up with TRBD2. Sequencing used PBMCs. The nucleotide sequence is given as TGCGCCAGCAGCTTAGCGGGATTCGCGGGGCGGGAGTCGCAGTATTTT. The resulting protein is CASSLAGFAGRESQYF.